This TCR beta chain was sequenced during a study of breast tumors, draining lymph nodes, adjacent tissues. MiXCR, applied by TCRdb to the multiplex PCR reads, yields one record per CDR3 protein. The sample shows some 120,000 distinct CDR3 sequences, approximately 22% of them seen only once. Study-wide findings and caveats: Findings are consistent with lymph node origin and intratumoral expansion of most tumor T cells. Data only fit, rather than demonstrated, lymph node origin of most tumor T cells. Tumor TCR diversity was below lymph nodes but above nontumor tissue.

Axillary draining lymph nodes of breast cancer patients supplied the node samples. The table lists this clonotype with many counts. Antigen specificity is unknown. The sequence came from a female donor with breast cancer. Some clones in this sample may be carry-over from other donors' samples. Material: axillary lymph node tissue.

In nucleotides, the CDR3 is TGCGCCAGCAGCTACGACGCGACTACGTACAATGAGCAGTTCTTC. Amino acid sequence: CASSYDATTYNEQFF. The chain combines TRBV5-1 with TRBJ2-1, with D possibly matching TRBD2 (5 bases). The CDR3 length is 15 residues. The germline V gene encodes CDR1 SGHRS and CDR2 YFSETQ. V was cut by 3 bases and J by 4 bases, with 14 bases left in between.